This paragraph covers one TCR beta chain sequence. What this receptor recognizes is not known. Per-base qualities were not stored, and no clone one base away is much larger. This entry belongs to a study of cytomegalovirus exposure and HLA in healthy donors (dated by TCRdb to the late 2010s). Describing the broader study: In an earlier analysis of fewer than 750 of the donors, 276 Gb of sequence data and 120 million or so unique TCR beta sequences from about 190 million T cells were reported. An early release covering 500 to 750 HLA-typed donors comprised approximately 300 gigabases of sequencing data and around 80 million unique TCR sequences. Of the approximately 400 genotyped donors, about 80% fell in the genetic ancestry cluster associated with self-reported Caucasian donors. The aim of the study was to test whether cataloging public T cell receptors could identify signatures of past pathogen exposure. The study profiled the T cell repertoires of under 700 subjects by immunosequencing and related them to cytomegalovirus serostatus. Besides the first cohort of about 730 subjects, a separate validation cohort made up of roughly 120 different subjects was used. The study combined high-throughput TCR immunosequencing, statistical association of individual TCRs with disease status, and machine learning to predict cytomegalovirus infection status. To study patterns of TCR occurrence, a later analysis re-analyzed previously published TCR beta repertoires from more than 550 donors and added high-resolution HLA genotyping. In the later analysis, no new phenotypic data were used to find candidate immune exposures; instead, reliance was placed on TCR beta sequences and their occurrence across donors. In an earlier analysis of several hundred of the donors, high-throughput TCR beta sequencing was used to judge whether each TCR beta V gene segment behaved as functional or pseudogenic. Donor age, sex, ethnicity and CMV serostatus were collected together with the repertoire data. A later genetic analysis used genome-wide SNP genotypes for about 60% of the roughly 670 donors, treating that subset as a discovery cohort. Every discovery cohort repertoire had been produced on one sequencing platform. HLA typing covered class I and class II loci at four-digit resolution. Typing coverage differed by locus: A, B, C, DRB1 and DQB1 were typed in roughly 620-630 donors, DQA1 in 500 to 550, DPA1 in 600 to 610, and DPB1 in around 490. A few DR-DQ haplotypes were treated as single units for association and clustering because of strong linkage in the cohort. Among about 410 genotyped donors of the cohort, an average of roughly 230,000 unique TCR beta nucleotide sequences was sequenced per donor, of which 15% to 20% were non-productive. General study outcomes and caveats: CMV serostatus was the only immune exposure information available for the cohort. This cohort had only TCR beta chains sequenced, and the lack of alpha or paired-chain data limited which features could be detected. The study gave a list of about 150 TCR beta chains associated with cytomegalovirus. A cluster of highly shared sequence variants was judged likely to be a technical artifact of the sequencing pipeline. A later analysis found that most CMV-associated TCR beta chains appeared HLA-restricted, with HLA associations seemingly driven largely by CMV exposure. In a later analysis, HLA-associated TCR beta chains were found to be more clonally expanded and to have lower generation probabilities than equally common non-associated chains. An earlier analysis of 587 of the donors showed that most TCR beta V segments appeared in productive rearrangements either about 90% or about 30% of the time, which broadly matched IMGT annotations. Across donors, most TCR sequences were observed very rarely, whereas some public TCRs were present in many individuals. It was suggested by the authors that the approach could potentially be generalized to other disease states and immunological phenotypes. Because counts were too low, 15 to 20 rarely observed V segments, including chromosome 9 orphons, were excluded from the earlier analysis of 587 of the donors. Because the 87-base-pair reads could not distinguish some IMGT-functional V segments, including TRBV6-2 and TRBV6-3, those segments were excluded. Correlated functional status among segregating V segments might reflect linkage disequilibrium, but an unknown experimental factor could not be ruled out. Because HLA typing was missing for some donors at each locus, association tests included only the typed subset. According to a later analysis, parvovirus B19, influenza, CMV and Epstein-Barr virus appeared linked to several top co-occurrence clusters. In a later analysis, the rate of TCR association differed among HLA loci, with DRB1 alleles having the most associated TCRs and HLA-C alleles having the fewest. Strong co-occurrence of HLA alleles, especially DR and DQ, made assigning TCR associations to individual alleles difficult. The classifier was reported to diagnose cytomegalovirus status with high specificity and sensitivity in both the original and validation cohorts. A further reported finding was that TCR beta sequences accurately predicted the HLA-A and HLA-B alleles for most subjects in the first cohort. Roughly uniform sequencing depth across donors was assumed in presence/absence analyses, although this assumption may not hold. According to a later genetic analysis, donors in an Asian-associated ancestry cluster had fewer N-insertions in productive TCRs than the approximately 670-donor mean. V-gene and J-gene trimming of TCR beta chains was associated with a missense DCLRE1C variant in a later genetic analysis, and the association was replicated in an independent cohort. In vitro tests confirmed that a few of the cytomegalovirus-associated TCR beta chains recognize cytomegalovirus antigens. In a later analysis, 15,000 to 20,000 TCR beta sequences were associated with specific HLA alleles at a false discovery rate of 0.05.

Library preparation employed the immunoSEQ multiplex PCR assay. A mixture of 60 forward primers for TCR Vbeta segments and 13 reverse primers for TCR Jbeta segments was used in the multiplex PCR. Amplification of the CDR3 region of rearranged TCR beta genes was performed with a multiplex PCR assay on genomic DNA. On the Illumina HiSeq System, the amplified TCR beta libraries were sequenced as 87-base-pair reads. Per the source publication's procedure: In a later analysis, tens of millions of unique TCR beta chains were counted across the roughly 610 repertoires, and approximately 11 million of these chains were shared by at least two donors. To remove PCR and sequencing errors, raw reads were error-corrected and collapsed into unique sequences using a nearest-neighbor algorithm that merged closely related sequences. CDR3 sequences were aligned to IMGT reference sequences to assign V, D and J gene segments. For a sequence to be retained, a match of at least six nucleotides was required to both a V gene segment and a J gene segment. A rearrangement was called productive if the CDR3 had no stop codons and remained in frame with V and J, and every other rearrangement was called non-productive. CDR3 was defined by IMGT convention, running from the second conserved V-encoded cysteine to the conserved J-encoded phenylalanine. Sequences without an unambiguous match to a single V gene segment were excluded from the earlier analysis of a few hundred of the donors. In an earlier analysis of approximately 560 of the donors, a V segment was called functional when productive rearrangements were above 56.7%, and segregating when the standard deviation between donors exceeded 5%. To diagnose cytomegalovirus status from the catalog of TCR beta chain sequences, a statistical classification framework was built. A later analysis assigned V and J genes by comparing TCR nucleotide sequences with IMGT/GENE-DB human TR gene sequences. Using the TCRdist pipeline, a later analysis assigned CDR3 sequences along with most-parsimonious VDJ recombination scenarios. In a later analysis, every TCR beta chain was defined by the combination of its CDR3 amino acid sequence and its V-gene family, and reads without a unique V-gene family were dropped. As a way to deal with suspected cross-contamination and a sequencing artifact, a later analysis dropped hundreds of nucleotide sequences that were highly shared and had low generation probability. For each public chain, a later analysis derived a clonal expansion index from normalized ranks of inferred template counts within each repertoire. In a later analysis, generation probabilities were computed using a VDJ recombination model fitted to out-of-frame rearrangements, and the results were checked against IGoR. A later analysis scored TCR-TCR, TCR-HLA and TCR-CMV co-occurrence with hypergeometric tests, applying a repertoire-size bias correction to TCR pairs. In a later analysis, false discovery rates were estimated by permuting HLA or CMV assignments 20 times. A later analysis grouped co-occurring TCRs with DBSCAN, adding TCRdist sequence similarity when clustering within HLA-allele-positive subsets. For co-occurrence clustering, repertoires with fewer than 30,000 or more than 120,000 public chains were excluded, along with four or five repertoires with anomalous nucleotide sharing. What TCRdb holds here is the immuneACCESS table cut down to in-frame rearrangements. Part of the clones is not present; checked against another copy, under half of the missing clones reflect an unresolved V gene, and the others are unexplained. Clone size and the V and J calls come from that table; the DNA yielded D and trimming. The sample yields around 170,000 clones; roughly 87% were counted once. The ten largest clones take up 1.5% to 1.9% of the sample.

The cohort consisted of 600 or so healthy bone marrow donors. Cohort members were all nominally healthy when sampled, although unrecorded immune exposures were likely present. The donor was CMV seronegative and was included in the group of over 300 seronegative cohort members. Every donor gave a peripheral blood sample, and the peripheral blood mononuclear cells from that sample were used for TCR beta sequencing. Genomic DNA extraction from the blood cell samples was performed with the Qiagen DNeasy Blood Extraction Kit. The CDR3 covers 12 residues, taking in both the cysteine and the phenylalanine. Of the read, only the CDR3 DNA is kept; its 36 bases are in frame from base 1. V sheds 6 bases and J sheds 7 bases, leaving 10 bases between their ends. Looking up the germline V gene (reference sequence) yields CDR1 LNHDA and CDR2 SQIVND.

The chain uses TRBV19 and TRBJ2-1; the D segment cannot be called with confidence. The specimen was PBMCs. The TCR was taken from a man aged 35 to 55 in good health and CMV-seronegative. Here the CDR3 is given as CASRENRNEQFF. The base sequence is TGTGCCAGTAGAGAGAACCGGAATGAGCAGTTCTTC.